This T cell receptor beta chain was identified in a study of cytomegalovirus exposure and HLA in healthy donors. CDR1 SNHLY and CDR2 FYNNEI come from the germline V gene. The CDR3 is made up of 14 amino acids. V shed 8 bases and J 0 bases; nucleotides not matched to a gene: 4. The PCR employed 60 Vbeta primers together with 13 Jbeta primers. This table comes from immunoSEQ multiplex PCR, and its TCRdb copy is limited to in-frame clones, with some not included. This sample carries 95,000 to 150,000 clones, over 9.5% of them seen once, and the ten largest clones take under 6%. A word on this clone: Its antigen remains unidentified.

The study, taken as a whole, reports: Associated with HLA alleles at 0.05 false discovery rate in a later analysis were approximately 17,000 TCR beta sequences.

The sequence was collected from a young woman in good health and CMV-seropositive. The sample comprised PBMCs. V is TRBV2 and J is TRBJ2-7; 10 bases agree with TRBD2. CDR3 in amino acids: CASASGSLSYEQYF. The DNA of the CDR3 is TGTGCCAGCGCTAGCGGGAGTCTCTCCTACGAGCAGTACTTC.